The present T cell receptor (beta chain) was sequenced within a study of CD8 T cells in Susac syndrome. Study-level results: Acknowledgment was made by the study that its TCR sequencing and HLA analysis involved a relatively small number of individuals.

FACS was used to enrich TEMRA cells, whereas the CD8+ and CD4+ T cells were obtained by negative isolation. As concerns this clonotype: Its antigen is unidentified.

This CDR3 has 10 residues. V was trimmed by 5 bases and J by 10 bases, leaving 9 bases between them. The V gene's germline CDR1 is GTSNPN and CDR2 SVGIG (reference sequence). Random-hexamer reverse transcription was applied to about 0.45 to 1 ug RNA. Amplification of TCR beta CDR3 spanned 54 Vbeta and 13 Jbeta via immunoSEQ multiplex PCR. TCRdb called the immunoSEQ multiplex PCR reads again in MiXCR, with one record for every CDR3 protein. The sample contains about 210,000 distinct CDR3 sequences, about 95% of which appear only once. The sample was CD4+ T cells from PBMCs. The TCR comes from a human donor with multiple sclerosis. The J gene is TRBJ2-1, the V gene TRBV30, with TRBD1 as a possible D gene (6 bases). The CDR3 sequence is CAWGGMEQFF. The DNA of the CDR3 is TGTGCCTGGGGGGGCATGGAGCAGTTCTTC. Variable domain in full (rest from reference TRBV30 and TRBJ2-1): SQTIHQWPATLVQPVGSPLSLECTVEGTSNPNLYWYRQAAGRGLQLLFYSVGIGQISSEVPQNLSASRPQDRQFILSSKKLLLSDSGFYLCAWGGMEQFFGPGTRLTVL.